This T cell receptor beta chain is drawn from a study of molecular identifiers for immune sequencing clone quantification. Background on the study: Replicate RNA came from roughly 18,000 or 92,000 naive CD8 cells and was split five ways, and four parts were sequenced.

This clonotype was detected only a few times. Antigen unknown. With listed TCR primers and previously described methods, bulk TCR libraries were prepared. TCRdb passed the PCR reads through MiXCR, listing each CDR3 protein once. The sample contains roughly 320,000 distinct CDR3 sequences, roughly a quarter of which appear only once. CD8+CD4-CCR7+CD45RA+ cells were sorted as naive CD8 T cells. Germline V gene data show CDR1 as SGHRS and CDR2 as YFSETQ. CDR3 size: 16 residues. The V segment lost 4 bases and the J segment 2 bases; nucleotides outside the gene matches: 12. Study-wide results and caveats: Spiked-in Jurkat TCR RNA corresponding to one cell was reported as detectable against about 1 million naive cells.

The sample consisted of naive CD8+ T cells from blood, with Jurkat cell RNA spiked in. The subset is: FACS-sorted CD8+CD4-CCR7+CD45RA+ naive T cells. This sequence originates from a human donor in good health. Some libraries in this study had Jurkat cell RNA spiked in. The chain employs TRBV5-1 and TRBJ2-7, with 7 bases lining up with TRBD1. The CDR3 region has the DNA TGCGCCAGCAGCACATACCGGGACAGTTACACCTACGAGCAGTACTTC. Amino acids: CASSTYRDSYTYEQYF.